The 32 T cell receptor beta chains below all came from one sample that was sequenced in a study of vaccination and CD4 T cells after COVID-19. Cultured CD4+ T cells had their DNA profiled by the Oncomine TCR Beta short-read assay. TCRdb recomputed calls from the PCR reads with MiXCR, one row per CDR3 protein. This sample has 15,000 to 17,000 distinct CDR3 sequences, with 30% to 40% found just once. Specified treatment: roughly ten-day PBMC culture with coronavirus spike peptide pools or control peptides (ViraFEST assay). These receptors have no identified antigens. Sequences were derived from CD4+ T cells from blood, cultured in vitro, sampled before SARS-CoV-2 vaccination. The source of these receptors is a human donor who had recovered from COVID-19.

The chain has TRBV19 and TRBJ1-2; TRBD1 aligns across 8 bases. The CDR3 length is 15 residues. Trimming removed 7 bases from V and 4 bases from J; junction bases left unmatched: 11. Looked up from germline, CDR1 is LNHDA and CDR2 is SQIVND (reference sequence). Here the CDR3 DNA reads TGTGCCAGTACATCCGTCCAGGGGGCGAGCTATGGCTACACCTTC. This translates into CASTSVQGASYGYTF.

V usage is TRBV9 and J usage is TRBJ1-2; D gene unclear. Trimming removed 0 bases from V and 3 bases from J, with 18 bases in between. This CDR3 has 17 amino acids. Germline V gene data show CDR1 as SGDLS and CDR2 as YYNGEE. The CDR3 nucleotides are TGTGCCAGCAGCGTAGGGCAACAGACCCTCGGGGACTATGGCTACACCTTC. Protein product: CASSVGQQTLGDYGYTF. Based on the CDR3 plus reference TRBV9 and TRBJ1-2, the full variable domain is DSGVTQTPKHLITATGQRVTLRCSPRSGDLSVYWYQQSLDQGLQFLIQYYNGEERAKGNILERFSAQQFPDLHSELNLSSLELGDSALYFCASSVGQQTLGDYGYTFGSGTRLTVV.

The genes are TRBV12-3 or TRBV12-4 and TRBJ1-5, with 8 bases matching TRBD1. The CDR3 covers 14 residues. Losses at the gene ends were 2 bases for V and 7 bases for J; bases not matched to a gene: 4. The CDR3: CASSLYPGGQPQHF. DNA for the CDR3: TGTGCCAGCAGTTTATATCCAGGGGGCCAGCCCCAGCATTTT.

This chain connects TRBV20-1 to TRBJ1-2; TRBD1 is a possible D gene (5 bases). The CDR3 covers 15 residues. The germline V gene has CDR1 DFQATT and CDR2 SNEGSKA (reference sequence). Trimming left V 6 bases short and J 2 bases short, with 19 bases between. In nucleotides, the CDR3 is TGCAGTGCGTGGGCAGGAATGGGGGGGAACTATGGCTACACCTTC. Translating gives CSAWAGMGGNYGYTF.

The gene calls are TRBV7-3 and TRBJ2-6; D is possibly TRBD2 (6 bases). This CDR3 spans 17 amino acids. The V gene lost 5 bases and the J gene lost 2 bases, with 16 bases spanning the gap. CDR1 and CDR2 from the germline V gene are SGHTA and FQGTGA. CDR3 residues: CASSPPLGGTGANVLTF. CDR3 nucleotides: TGTGCCAGCAGCCCTCCCCTTGGAGGGACTGGGGCCAACGTCCTGACTTTC.

The sample holds a few counts of this clonotype. The chain uses TRBV7-9 and TRBJ1-2; D gene uncertain. Looked up from germline, CDR1 is SEHNR and CDR2 is FQNEAQ (reference sequence). Trimming took 1 base from V and 7 from J, leaving 7 bases between them. The CDR3 totals 12 residues. CDR3 region: CASSLGQIGYTF. CDR3 nucleotides: TGTGCCAGCAGCTTAGGCCAGATTGGCTACACCTTC.

The genes are TRBV6-2 or TRBV6-3 and TRBJ2-7; TRBD2 matches at 7 bases. The J segment lost 3 bases and the V segment lost 2 bases, leaving 4 bases of the junction unmatched. Germline loops: CDR1 MNHEY, CDR2 SVGEGT. CDR3 length: 14 amino acids. The CDR3 here is CASSYDRDYYEQYF. CDR3 nucleotide sequence: TGTGCCAGCAGTTACGACCGGGACTACTACGAGCAGTACTTC.

This clonotype was found a few times. CDR3 bases: TGTGCCAGCAGCTTAGTCCCATACGAAGCTTTCTTT. This encodes CASSLVPYEAFF. The chain has TRBV11-2 and TRBJ1-1; unclear D gene. Looked up from germline, CDR1 is SGHAT and CDR2 is FQNNGV. The V and J ends lost 1 base and 8 bases respectively, with 8 bases between them. The CDR3 has 12 residues.

The V gene is TRBV19, the J gene TRBJ1-1; D remains ambiguous. The CDR3 has 13 residues. Germline V CDR1 and CDR2: LNHDA, SQIVND (reference sequence). The ends were cut back, 5 bases at V and 1 base at J, with 8 bases in the middle. CDR3 residues: CASSGRANTEAFF. CDR3 nucleotides: TGTGCCAGTAGTGGACGGGCGAACACTGAAGCTTTCTTT.

The genes are TRBV19 and TRBJ1-2; D unclear. Germline CDR1 is LNHDA and CDR2 is SQIVND (reference sequence). V was clipped by 4 bases and J by 2 bases, with 8 bases between them. The CDR3 contains 13 residues. The CDR3 reads CASSRETNYGYTF. The CDR3 DNA is TGTGCCAGTAGTAGAGAGACAAACTATGGCTACACCTTC. Looking up the rest from reference TRBV19 and TRBJ1-2 gives the full variable domain: DGGITQSPKYLFRKEGQNVTLSCEQNLNHDAMYWYRQDPGQGLRLIYYSQIVNDFQKGDIAEGYSVSREKKESFPLTVTSAQKNPTAFYLCASSRETNYGYTFGSGTRLTVV.

The chain recombines TRBV21-1 with TRBJ2-5; no DNA check was done on the table's D call, TRBD2. TRBV21-1 is tagged as a pseudogene. The CDR3 runs to 16 residues. The chain's CDR3 is CASSVLGRAYQETQYF. CDR3 in DNA: TGTGCCAGCTCGGTTTTGGGGAGGGCGTACCAAGAGACCCAGTACTTC.

V and J are TRBV25-1 and TRBJ2-1; 8 positions match TRBD2. V shed 0 bases, J shed 6 bases, and the junction held 7 bases outside the gene matches. The CDR3 is 16 amino acids. CDR1 and CDR2 from the germline V gene are MGHDK and SYGVNS. CDR3 nucleotide sequence: TGTGCCAGCAGTGAATACCCGGGAGGGTATTCCAATGAGCAGTTCTTC. Protein product: CASSEYPGGYSNEQFF. The full variable domain, its missing parts supplied by reference TRBV25-1 and TRBJ2-1, is EADIYQTPRYLVIGTGKKITLECSQTMGHDKMYWYQQDPGMELHLIHYSYGVNSTEKGDLSSESTVSRIRTEHFPLTLESARPSHTSQYLCASSEYPGGYSNEQFFGPGTRLTVL.

This clonotype was seen a few times. The genes are TRBV25-1 and TRBJ1-1; 7 positions agree with TRBD1. Trimming at V came to 9 bases and at J to 1 base, leaving 8 bases not matched to a gene. Germline V CDR1 and CDR2: MGHDK, SYGVNS. The CDR3 is made up of 14 amino acids. The CDR3: CASSTGVANTEAFF. The CDR3 DNA reads TGTGCCAGTTCTACAGGGGTCGCGAACACTGAAGCTTTCTTT.

As to this clonotype: At one of its ends the junction is not consistent with the germline gene, which may arise from a read error. The chain recombines TRBV20-1 with TRBJ2-5, with TRBD2 matching over 10 bases. CDR3 size: 14 residues. CDR1 and CDR2 (germline): DFQATT, SNEGSKA (reference sequence). The CDR3 coding sequence is TGCGGTGCTCGACTAGCGGGCAGACGGGAGACCCAGTACTTC. Amino acids: CGARLAGRRETQYF.

V and J are TRBV19 and TRBJ1-3; D is undetermined. The V gene's germline CDR1 is LNHDA and CDR2 SQIVND (reference sequence). V dropped 4 bases and J dropped 2 bases, with 9 bases sitting between them. This CDR3 is 14 amino acids long. The CDR3 protein is CASSREDPGNTIYF. CDR3 DNA: TGTGCCAGTAGTAGAGAGGATCCTGGAAACACCATATATTTT.

This clonotype was counted a few times. This chain joins TRBV7-2 and TRBJ1-3, with D unresolved. V shed 5 bases and J shed 4 bases, with 9 bases lying between them. The CDR3 totals 13 residues. Germline CDR1 and CDR2: SGHTA and FQGNSA. The CDR3 sequence is CASSPRPGNTIYF. The CDR3 bases are TGTGCCAGCAGCCCGAGGCCGGGAAACACCATATATTTT. The variable domain in full, with the rest retrieved from reference TRBV7-2 and TRBJ1-3, is GAGVSQSPSNKVTEKGKDVELRCDPISGHTALYWYRQSLGQGLEFLIYFQGNSAPDKSGLPSDRFSAERTGGSVSTLTIQRTQQEDSAVYLCASSPRPGNTIYFGEGSWLTVV.

In its sample, this clonotype was seen a few times. The rearrangement joins TRBV11-2 to TRBJ1-1; 7 bases fit TRBD1. In germline, CDR1 is SGHAT, CDR2 FQNNGV. CDR3 length: 12 residues. The ends lost 5 bases at V and 11 bases at J; junction bases unmatched: 8. The CDR3 DNA reads as TGTGCCAGCAGCGTCCGGGACAGTGGCGCTTTCTTT. Amino acid sequence: CASSVRDSGAFF.

Only a few counts were recorded for this clonotype. This sequence joins TRBV6-1 and TRBJ1-5, with D possibly being TRBD1 (5 bases). Germline CDR1 is MNHNS and CDR2 is SASEGT. V was clipped by 11 bases and J by 3 bases, with 14 bases between them. The CDR3 has 13 amino acids. CDR3 sequence (DNA): TGTGCCTCTTCGGGGCAGTTCAATCAGCCCCAGCATTTT. Protein product: CASSGQFNQPQHF.

The V gene is TRBV7-2, the J gene TRBJ2-1, with D maybe TRBD2 (5 bases). V gave up 6 bases and J gave up 8 bases, with 17 bases separating them. This CDR3 comprises 14 residues. Germline V lookup: CDR1 SGHTA, CDR2 FQGNSA. This CDR3 reads CASSPSTRNDEQFF. The CDR3 coding sequence is TGTGCCAGCAGTCCAAGTACTAGGAACGATGAGCAGTTCTTC.

V usage is TRBV4-1 and J usage is TRBJ1-3, with D unclear. Germline V gene lookup returns CDR1 MGHRA and CDR2 YSYEKL. There are 12 residues in the CDR3. V was shortened by 2 bases and J by 4 bases, with 3 bases between the two germline ends. This CDR3 reads CASSQSGNTIYF. The CDR3 DNA reads as TGCGCCAGCAGCCAATCGGGAAACACCATATATTTT.

J is TRBJ2-3 and V is TRBV12-3 or TRBV12-4; D gene unclear. Between the trimmed V and J ends, which lost 5 bases and 3 bases, there was a span of 12 bases. The CDR3 is 14 amino acids. The chain's CDR3 is CASSDLRSTDTQYF. Here the CDR3 DNA reads TGTGCCAGCAGTGACCTCCGCTCGACAGATACGCAGTATTTT.

The rearrangement uses TRBV30 and TRBJ2-3, with D possibly called TRBD1 or TRBD2 (6 bases each). The CDR3 covers 15 residues. CDR1 and CDR2 from the germline V gene are GTSNPN and SVGIG (reference sequence). Between the trimmed V and J ends, which lost 0 bases and 1 base, there was a span of 11 bases. The CDR3 DNA reads TGTGCCTGGAGTGTACAGGGACTCCGCACAGATACGCAGTATTTT. Amino acids: CAWSVQGLRTDTQYF.

The table lists this clonotype with a few counts. The V gene is TRBV20-1, the J gene TRBJ2-2; 8 bases agree with TRBD2. This CDR3 has 16 residues. Germline CDR1 and CDR2: DFQATT and SNEGSKA (reference sequence). V lost 1 base and J lost 6; bases outside the gene matches: 10. CDR3 amino acids: CSARVAGTGRAGELFF. The CDR3 DNA follows: TGCAGTGCTAGAGTAGCGGGGACTGGGAGGGCCGGGGAGCTGTTTTTT.

As regards this clonotype: One end of the junction varies from germline; a read error may be responsible. The chain couples TRBV20-1 to TRBJ2-5; 7 nucleotides align to TRBD2. The CDR3 totals 13 residues. CDR1 is DFQATT, CDR2 SNEGSKA, per germline (reference sequence). The CDR3 DNA is TGCGGTGCAACAGAAGCGGGATCGGAGACCCAGTACTTC. Its protein is CGATEAGSETQYF.

This clonotype has more than one count but fewer than ten. V is TRBV7-2 and J is TRBJ1-1; D is perhaps TRBD1 (6 bases). The V gene's germline CDR1 is SGHTA and CDR2 FQGNSA. CDR3 length: 15 amino acids. V was pared by 1 base and J by 0 bases, with 9 bases between. The CDR3 sequence is CASSLVGGMNTEAFF. The DNA for the CDR3 is TGTGCCAGCAGCTTAGTAGGGGGGATGAACACTGAAGCTTTCTTT.

The V gene is TRBV6-1, the J gene TRBJ2-7; D is perhaps TRBD2 (6 bases). There are 15 residues in the CDR3. The V and J ends lost 8 bases and 7 bases respectively, with 24 bases between them. Germline V gives CDR1 MNHNS, CDR2 SASEGT. The CDR3: CASSVLDGTREEQYF. In DNA form, the CDR3 reads TGTGCCAGCTCGGTTTTGGACGGGACTCGAGAGGAGCAGTACTTC.

The gene calls are TRBV20-1 and TRBJ2-7, with TRBD2 as a possible D gene (7 bases). CDR3 length equals 14 residues. V was shortened by 4 bases and J by 1 base, with 14 bases between the two germline ends. Per germline, CDR1 DFQATT and CDR2 SNEGSKA (reference sequence). The CDR3 DNA is TGCAGTGCTAACAGGGCTAGCGGTTCCTACGAGCAGTACTTC. Amino acid sequence: CSANRASGSYEQYF.

This chain joins TRBV7-2 and TRBJ2-5; 7 bases align to TRBD2. With 3 bases clipped from V and 3 bases from J, the junction kept 1 base outside the gene matches. CDR3 length equals 13 residues. The germline CDR1 and CDR2 sequences are SGHTA and FQGNSA. The CDR3 loop is CASSFAGEETQYF. CDR3 coding DNA: TGTGCCAGCAGCTTCGCGGGAGAAGAGACCCAGTACTTC.

This clonotype was recorded a few times. The J gene is TRBJ2-5, the V gene TRBV7-6, with D perhaps TRBD2 (5 bases). The CDR3 loop spans 14 amino acids. V lost 1 base, J lost 2 bases, and 8 bases lay in between. Germline CDR1 reads SGHVS; CDR2 reads FNYEAQ. CDR3 residues: CASSLDRGQETQYF. The DNA of the CDR3 is TGTGCCAGCAGCTTAGATCGGGGACAAGAGACCCAGTACTTC. The full variable domain, rest sourced from reference TRBV7-6 and TRBJ2-5, is GAGVSQSPRYKVTKRGQDVALRCDPISGHVSLYWYRQALGQGPEFLTYFNYEAQQDKSGLPNDRFSAERPEGSISTLTIQRTEQRDSAMYRCASSLDRGQETQYFGPGTRLLVL.

This rearrangement joins TRBV5-4 to TRBJ2-1; D ambiguous. CDR3 length: 13 amino acids. Germline V lookup: CDR1 SGHNT, CDR2 YYREEE (reference sequence). V gave up 5 bases and J gave up 8 bases, with 14 bases separating them. The CDR3 DNA reads as TGTGCCAGCAGGACGATCGGCGACCATGAGCAGTTCTTC. It translates to CASRTIGDHEQFF. Full variable domain (outside the CDR3, taken from reference TRBV5-4 and TRBJ2-1): ETGVTQSPTHLIKTRGQQVTLRCSSQSGHNTVSWYQQALGQGPQFIFQYYREEENGRGNFPPRFSGLQFPNYSSELNVNALELDDSALYLCASRTIGDHEQFFGPGTRLTVL.

The rearrangement uses TRBV12-3 or TRBV12-4 and TRBJ1-2; TRBD1 is a possible D gene (5 bases). Between the trimmed V and J ends, which lost 1 base and 11 bases, there was a span of 20 bases. This CDR3 contains 15 residues. In nucleotides, the CDR3 is TGTGCCAGCAGTTTAGACCGGGACCGCAACCACCCATACACCTTC. This sequence encodes CASSLDRDRNHPYTF.

This clonotype was counted between two and nine times. The chain links TRBV7-2 to TRBJ2-1; D is perhaps TRBD1 or TRBD2 (5 bases each). The better agreement between TRBJ2-7 and the DNA end casts doubt on the J call. The germline gives CDR1 SGHTA, CDR2 FQGNSA. The CDR3 is 13 residues long. CDR3 bases: TGTGCCAGCAGCTTACATGGGGACCAGGAGCAGTACTTC. Its protein product is CASSLHGDQEQYF.